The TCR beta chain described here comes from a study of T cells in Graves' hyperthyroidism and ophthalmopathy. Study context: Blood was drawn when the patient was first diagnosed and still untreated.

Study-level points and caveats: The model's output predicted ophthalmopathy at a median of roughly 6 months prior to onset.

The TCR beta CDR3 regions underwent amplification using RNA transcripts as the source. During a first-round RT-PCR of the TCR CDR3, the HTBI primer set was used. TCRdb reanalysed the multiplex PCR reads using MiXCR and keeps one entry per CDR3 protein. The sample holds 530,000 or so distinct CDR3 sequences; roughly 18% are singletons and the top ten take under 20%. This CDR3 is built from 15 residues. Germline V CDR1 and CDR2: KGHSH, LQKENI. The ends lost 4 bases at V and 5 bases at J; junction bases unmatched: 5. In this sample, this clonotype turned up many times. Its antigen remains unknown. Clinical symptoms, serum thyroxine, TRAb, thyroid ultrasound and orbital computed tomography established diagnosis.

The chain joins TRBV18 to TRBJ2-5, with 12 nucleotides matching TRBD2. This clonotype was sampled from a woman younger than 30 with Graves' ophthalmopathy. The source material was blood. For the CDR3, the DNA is TGTGCCAGCTCACGACTAGCGGGAGTCTGGGAGACCCAGTACTTC. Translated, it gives CASSRLAGVWETQYF.